This T cell receptor beta chain emerged from a study of regulatory T cells in long-lasting Graves disease. General study findings and limits: Gene preferences differed: TRBV28, TRBJ1-2, TRBJ2-5 in persistent cases. Persistent Graves' cases showed lower TCR diversity than newly diagnosed cases.

Building of the TCR beta libraries involved iRepertoire HTBI primers and Arm-PCR of CDR3 regions. TCRdb reprocessed the multiplex PCR reads with MiXCR, giving one entry per CDR3 protein. The table includes over 350,000 distinct CDR3 sequences, less than 25% detected once. This clonotype has ten or more counts. Its specificity is unknown. Germline V gene sequence: CDR1 SEHNR, CDR2 FQNEAQ (reference sequence). This CDR3 spans 16 amino acids. The V end was cut by 0 bases, the J end by 5 bases, with 16 bases between. Time point defined: persistent/refractory GD, antithyroid drugs over 5 years with positive TRAb. Scientists built the TCR library using RNA that was extracted from PBMCs. About 9.1 milliliters of peripheral blood went into EDTA tubes.

The receptor was isolated from a female donor with Graves disease. This chain links TRBV7-9 with TRBJ1-2, with D perhaps matching TRBD1 (5 bases). Material: peripheral blood mononuclear cells (PBMCs), obtained when the disease was refractory, from a patient treated with antithyroid drugs. The CDR3 DNA reads as TGTGCCAGCAGCTTAGCGCCAGGGACGGGAGGTTATGGCTACACCTTC. Encoded protein: CASSLAPGTGGYGYTF.